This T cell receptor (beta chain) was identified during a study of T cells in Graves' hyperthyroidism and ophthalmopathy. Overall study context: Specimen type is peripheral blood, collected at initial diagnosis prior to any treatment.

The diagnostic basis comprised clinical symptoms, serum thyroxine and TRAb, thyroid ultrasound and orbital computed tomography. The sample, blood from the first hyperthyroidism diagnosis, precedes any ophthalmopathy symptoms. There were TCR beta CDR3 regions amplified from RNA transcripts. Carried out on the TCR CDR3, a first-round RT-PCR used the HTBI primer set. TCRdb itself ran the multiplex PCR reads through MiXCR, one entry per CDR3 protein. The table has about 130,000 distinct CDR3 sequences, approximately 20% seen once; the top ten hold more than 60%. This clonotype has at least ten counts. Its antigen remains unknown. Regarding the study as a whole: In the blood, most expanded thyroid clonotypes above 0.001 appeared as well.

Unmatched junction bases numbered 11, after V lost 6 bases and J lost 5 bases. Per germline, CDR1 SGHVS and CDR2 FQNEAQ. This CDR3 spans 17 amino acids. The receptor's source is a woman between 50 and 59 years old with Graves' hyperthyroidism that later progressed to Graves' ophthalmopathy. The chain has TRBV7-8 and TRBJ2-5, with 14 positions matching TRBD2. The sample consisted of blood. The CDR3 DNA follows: TGTGCCAGCAGATACACTCCGGGACTAGCGGGAGTGGAGACCCAGTACTTC. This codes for CASRYTPGLAGVETQYF.